The next 5 T cell receptor beta chains were all read from a single sample in a study of neurological immune-mediated disorders. TCRdb used MiXCR to reprocess the 5' RACE reads, holding one entry per CDR3 protein. The data contain 75,000 to 85,000 distinct CDR3 sequences, over 15% of them singletons. The sequencing sample was made of PBMCs. The receptors here all came from a middle-aged woman in good health.

This clonotype came up many times. The chain carries TRBV5-1 and TRBJ2-1, with 8 positions matching TRBD1. This CDR3 is built from 15 residues. The ends lost 4 bases at V and 9 bases at J; junction bases unmatched: 12. CDR1 is SGHRS and CDR2 is YFSETQ in the germline V gene. Here the CDR3 reads CASSPPSDRGSEQFF. The DNA for the CDR3 is TGCGCCAGCAGCCCACCTAGCGACAGGGGAAGTGAGCAGTTCTTC.

This clonotype has ten or more counts. The rearrangement links TRBV18 to TRBJ1-2, with 12 positions matching TRBD1. The CDR3 totals 14 residues. CDR1 is KGHSH, CDR2 LQKENI, per germline. V was clipped by 3 bases and J by 8 bases; unmatched bases: 4. CDR3 in amino acids: CASSPGQGAEGYTF. In DNA, the CDR3 is TGTGCCAGCTCACCGGGACAGGGGGCAGAGGGCTACACCTTC.

V and J are TRBV7-3 and TRBJ2-2; D unresolved. The CDR3 contains 15 residues. The germline V gene encodes CDR1 SGHTA and CDR2 FQGTGA. Trimming removed 3 bases at V and 3 bases at J, with 11 bases between. The DNA of the CDR3 is TGTGCCAGCAGCTTGACTGGCGGACACACCGGGGAGCTGTTTTTT. Translating gives CASSLTGGHTGELFF.

This clonotype came up many times. The chain links TRBV18 to TRBJ2-7, with 16 positions matching TRBD2. The CDR3 length is 17 residues. V shed 3 bases, J shed 7 bases, and the junction held 9 bases outside the gene matches. In germline, CDR1 is KGHSH, CDR2 LQKENI. This CDR3 reads CASSPPGLAGGLSEQYF. CDR3 in DNA: TGTGCCAGCTCACCCCCGGGACTAGCGGGGGGGTTGAGTGAGCAGTACTTC.

This clonotype was picked up many times. This chain joins TRBV12-3 or TRBV12-4 and TRBJ2-2, with TRBD1 identical over 8 bases. The CDR3 loop spans 16 amino acids. V trimming: 8 bases; J trimming: 1 base; junction bases outside the gene matches: 9. In DNA, the CDR3 is TGTGCCAGCCTCAGGTCAGGACAGGGGAACACCGGGGAGCTGTTTTTT. This gives the protein CASLRSGQGNTGELFF.